Below, 10 T cell receptor beta chains from the same sample are listed, as sequenced in a study of shared clonotypes between healthy human individuals. Data came from immunoSEQ multiplex PCR; TCRdb stores just in-frame clones and leaves some out. The data contain about 1.5 million clones, 95% to 99% of them seen just once; the ten biggest clones take up 0.4% to 0.45%. The sample comprised naive CD4+ T cells sorted from blood. Indicated subset: CD45RA+ positively selected. The receptor source for this set is a man aged 25 to 45 in good health.

The V and J genes are TRBV2 and TRBJ1-1, with a possible D match to TRBD1 (5 bases). Germline lookup yields CDR1 SNHLY and CDR2 FYNNEI. V lost 2 bases, J lost 4 bases, and 14 bases lay in between. The CDR3 covers 15 residues. The CDR3 DNA reads as TGTGCCAGCAGTGAACGGCGGGGGATTGGCACTGAAGCTTTCTTT. It encodes CASSERRGIGTEAFF.

The rearrangement links TRBV5-1 to TRBJ1-3; perhaps TRBD1 as D (5 bases). CDR3 length: 15 amino acids. Germline V gene sequence: CDR1 SGHRS, CDR2 YFSETQ. Trimming removed 0 bases from V and 2 bases from J, with 9 bases in between. CDR3 amino acids: CASSLAQGPGNTIYF. The CDR3 nucleotides are TGCGCCAGCAGCTTGGCCCAGGGACCTGGAAACACCATATATTTT.

This chain connects TRBV7-8 to TRBJ1-1; D might be TRBD1 (6 bases). Germline V gene lookup returns CDR1 SGHVS and CDR2 FQNEAQ. The V end was cut by 3 bases, the J end by 6 bases, with 17 bases between. This CDR3 contains 15 residues. CDR3 nucleotide sequence: TGTGCCAGCAGCTTGACAGGTTTTGCGGGGGCTGAAGCTTTCTTT. The encoded protein is CASSLTGFAGAEAFF. The full variable domain, completed using reference TRBV7-8 and TRBJ1-1, is GAGVSQSPRYKVAKRGQDVALRCDPISGHVSLFWYQQALGQGPEFLTYFQNEAQLDKSGLPSDRFFAERPEGSVSTLKIQRTQQEDSAVYLCASSLTGFAGAEAFFGQGTRLTVV.

This chain uses TRBV5-4 with TRBJ2-5; 9 positions match TRBD1. V lost 5 bases and J lost 3; bases outside the gene matches: 8. Germline CDR1 SGHNT, CDR2 YYREEE (reference sequence). The CDR3 is made up of 15 amino acids. The CDR3 here is CASSPGQGIEETQYF. In DNA form, the CDR3 reads TGTGCCAGCAGTCCTGGACAGGGGATTGAAGAGACCCAGTACTTC.

This clone was observed a handful of times. V and J are TRBV5-1 and TRBJ2-1; 12 bases align to TRBD2. CDR1 is SGHRS, CDR2 YFSETQ, per germline. Unmatched junction bases numbered 5, after V lost 0 bases and J lost 10 bases. There are 15 residues in the CDR3. The CDR3 spells CASSLGLAGAKEQFF. The CDR3 DNA sequence: TGCGCCAGCAGCTTGGGACTAGCGGGAGCTAAGGAGCAGTTCTTC. The full variable domain, its missing parts supplied by reference TRBV5-1 and TRBJ2-1, is KAGVTQTPRYLIKTRGQQVTLSCSPISGHRSVSWYQQTPGQGLQFLFEYFSETQRNKGNFPGRFSGRQFSNSRSEMNVSTLELGDSALYLCASSLGLAGAKEQFFGPGTRLTVL.

The chain has TRBV6-5 and TRBJ2-3; TRBD1 agrees at 9 bases. From germline, CDR1 is MNHEY and CDR2 SVGAGI. The V segment lost 1 base and the J segment 6 bases; nucleotides outside the gene matches: 8. This CDR3 has 16 residues. The CDR3 reads CASSYLGQGPGDTQYF. The DNA for the CDR3 is TGTGCCAGCAGTTACTTAGGACAGGGGCCGGGGGATACGCAGTATTTT.

This rearrangement joins TRBV4-2 to TRBJ2-7, with 9 nucleotides matching TRBD2. Trimming removed 6 bases from V and 6 bases from J; junction bases left unmatched: 15. Germline loops: CDR1 LGHNA, CDR2 YNFKEQ. The CDR3 length is 16 residues. The CDR3 sequence: CASSPPGTSGSLEQYF. The CDR3 nucleotides read TGTGCCAGCAGTCCCCCGGGCACTAGCGGGTCCCTCGAGCAGTACTTC.

The rearrangement joins TRBV5-1 to TRBJ2-2; D gene ambiguous. V lost 4 bases, J lost 3 bases, and 13 bases lay in between. This CDR3 region has 15 residues. Germline V gives CDR1 SGHRS, CDR2 YFSETQ. In nucleotides, the CDR3 is TGCGCCAGCAGCGGGTTATACGCGGACACCGGGGAGCTGTTTTTT. The encoded protein is CASSGLYADTGELFF.

This chain links TRBV28 with TRBJ1-5; TRBD1 agrees at 8 bases. The ends lost 6 bases at V and 5 bases at J; junction bases unmatched: 6. CDR3 length: 14 residues. Germline loops: CDR1 MDHEN, CDR2 SYDVKM. For the CDR3, the DNA is TGTGCCAGCAGAAAGACAGGGGCGGATCAGCCCCAGCATTTT. Its protein is CASRKTGADQPQHF.

The chain links TRBV29-1 to TRBJ1-4; 10 bases line up with TRBD1. CDR1 and CDR2 from the germline V gene are SQVTM and ANQGSEA. This CDR3 spans 13 amino acids. V lost 4 bases, J lost 8 bases, and 4 bases stayed unmatched. CDR3 in DNA: TGCAGCGTTGGGACAGGGGGAGGGGAAAAACTGTTTTTT. As protein: CSVGTGGGEKLFF.